This T cell receptor beta chain was captured by sequencing in a study of CD8+ T cells in alopecia areata. As for the study in general: Affected scalp percentage set treated patients' severity scores.

General study findings and limits: Both scalp clonality and the expanded CD8+ clones among the top 100 showed a significant decrease with tofacitinib. Tofacitinib did not eliminate many expanded lesional clones from scalp or blood.

Treatment defined: oral pan-JAK inhibitor, 5-10 mg twice daily. Trimming removed 4 bases from V and 5 bases from J; junction bases left unmatched: 9. The CDR3 has 16 residues. Sequencing relied on a cDNA template that was reverse transcribed from extracted RNA. Data came from immunoSEQ multiplex PCR; TCRdb stores just in-frame clones and leaves some out. Counted here are 150,000 to 200,000 clones, under 80% occurring once; the ten biggest clones make up about 1.3%. Turning to this clone: The antigen is unknown.

The rearrangement uses TRBV23-1 and TRBJ2-7; TRBD1 aligns across 12 bases. TRBV23-1 is labeled an ORF, and its function is uncertain. Source: CD4+ T cells sorted from blood, taken at roughly week 49, from a patient treated with tofacitinib. The receptor's source is a human donor with alopecia areata. DNA of the CDR3: TGCGCCAGCAGTCGCCCTCCGGGACAGGGGGCCAACGAGCAGTACTTC. Translation: CASSRPPGQGANEQYF.